The source of this T cell receptor beta chain is a study of shared clonotypes between healthy human individuals. On the study more broadly: There were three CD4 naive, three CD4 memory, two CD8 naive and one CD8 memory plates per donor.

CD45RO-negative, CCR7-selected cells formed the naive CD8 fraction, which excluded terminally differentiated effector memory CD45RA+ cells. CDR1 and CDR2 from the germline V gene are LGHNA and YSLEER. V gave up 0 bases and J gave up 1 base, with 21 bases separating them. The CDR3 is made up of 19 amino acids. The repertoire was sequenced with immunoSEQ multiplex PCR; TCRdb's copy has only in-frame clones and lacks some. This repertoire shows about 2.1 million clones, about 92% found once; its top ten account for about 1.8%. The sequence came from a man between 18 and 35 years old in good health. Some clones in this sample may be carry-over from other donors' samples. The chain is built from TRBV4-3 and TRBJ2-5, with D possibly being TRBD1 (5 bases). Material for sequencing was naive CD8+ T cells from PBMCs. The CDR3 DNA is TGCGCCAGCAGCCAAGAAGAGTGGCGGATCCAGGGCCCCCAAGAGACCCAGTACTTC. The encoded protein is CASSQEEWRIQGPQETQYF.